Presented here are 8 T cell receptor beta chains from one specimen sequenced in a study of fetal regulatory T cell absence and autoimmunity. Assay used: immunoSEQ multiplex PCR; TCRdb lists only in-frame clones, some missing. The data hold around 100,000 clones, with around 72% observed a single time. The sequenced sample consisted of pancreas tissue. These receptors were obtained from a male donor with IPEX syndrome.

This chain connects TRBV6-1 to TRBJ2-1, with D unclear. The CDR3 loop spans 9 amino acids. CDR1 and CDR2 (germline): MNHNS, SASEGT. Trimming pared 3 bases from V and 15 bases from J, leaving 6 bases between. CDR3 sequence reads: CASSERPFF. The CDR3 nucleotides are TGTGCCAGCAGTGAGCGTCCGTTCTTC.

A few counts support this clone. The genes are TRBV7-6 and TRBJ2-3, with D possibly matching TRBD2 (5 bases). Trimming pared 4 bases from V and 2 bases from J, leaving 7 bases between. The germline V gene has CDR1 SGHVS and CDR2 FNYEAQ. The CDR3 has 13 residues. This CDR3 is CASSWRATDTQYF. The DNA of the CDR3 is TGTGCCAGCAGCTGGCGGGCCACAGATACGCAGTATTTT. The whole variable domain, filled in from reference TRBV7-6 and TRBJ2-3, reads GAGVSQSPRYKVTKRGQDVALRCDPISGHVSLYWYRQALGQGPEFLTYFNYEAQQDKSGLPNDRFSAERPEGSISTLTIQRTEQRDSAMYRCASSWRATDTQYFGPGTRLTVL.

This rearrangement joins TRBV29-1 to TRBJ2-2; the match to TRBD1 covers 11 bases. Unmatched junction bases numbered 3, after V lost 7 bases and J lost 5 bases. Germline V lookup: CDR1 SQVTM, CDR2 ANQGSEA. The CDR3 spans 13 residues. The CDR3 loop is CSAGQGETGELFF. In DNA form, the CDR3 reads TGCAGCGCGGGACAGGGGGAAACCGGGGAGCTGTTTTTT.

This clone was counted a single time. In DNA form, the CDR3 reads TGTGCCAGCAGCAAGCGGACGGCGGGGGGCGTTAGGGAGACCCAGTACTTC. Translation: CASSKRTAGGVRETQYF. The rearrangement links TRBV11-2 to TRBJ2-5, with 8 positions matching TRBD2. CDR1 and CDR2 from the germline V gene are SGHAT and FQNNGV. There are 17 residues in the CDR3. V dropped 5 bases and J dropped 5; count of bases not matched to a gene: 16.

This chain links TRBV5-1 with TRBJ2-3, with D uncertain. Trimming removed 3 bases from V and 3 bases from J, with 5 bases in between. This CDR3 has 12 residues. Per the germline V gene, CDR1 is SGHRS and CDR2 is YFSETQ. CDR3 in DNA: TGCGCCAGCAGCTACCAGACAGATACGCAGTATTTT. Its protein product is CASSYQTDTQYF.

V gene TRBV7-9 combines with J gene TRBJ1-5; D is uncertain. The germline V gene has CDR1 SEHNR and CDR2 FQNEAQ (reference sequence). The CDR3 is 13 residues long. V was shortened by 5 bases and J by 1 base, with 6 bases between the two germline ends. In DNA form, the CDR3 reads TGTGCCAGCAGCCACGGGAGCAATCAGCCCCAGCATTTT. Protein sequence: CASSHGSNQPQHF.

This chain connects TRBV9 to TRBJ2-5; 15 bases match TRBD2. The germline V gene encodes CDR1 SGDLS and CDR2 YYNGEE. The V gene end was trimmed by 0 bases and the J gene end by 5 bases; junction bases not matched to a gene: 5. This CDR3 comprises 17 residues. CDR3 in amino acids: CASSVGTSGGVWETQYF. DNA for the CDR3: TGTGCCAGCAGCGTAGGGACTAGCGGGGGGGTTTGGGAGACCCAGTACTTC.

The CDR3 DNA sequence: TGTGCCAGCAGCTTTAGCGGTTTTTTGTTCTATGAGCAGTTCTTC. This codes for CASSFSGFLFYEQFF. The genes are TRBV13 and TRBJ2-1; possibly TRBD2 for D (6 bases). From germline, CDR1 is PRHDT and CDR2 FYEKMQ (reference sequence). This CDR3 comprises 15 residues. V was trimmed by 3 bases and J by 8 bases, leaving 17 bases between them.